This is a list of T cell receptor beta chains from one sample in a study of shared clonotypes between healthy human individuals. Clones were read by immunoSEQ multiplex PCR, and TCRdb kept only the in-frame ones, dropping some. The table has some 2,500,000 clones, approximately 94% seen once. Sequenced sample: naive CD4+ T cells from PBMCs. The receptors here all came from a man in his late teens or twenties in good health. Some clones in this sample may be carry-over from other donors' samples. CDR3s include the opening cysteine and the closing phenylalanine or tryptophan. Fields, in order: D gene, V gene, J gene, CDR3 DNA, CDR3 protein. A D gene is named only where the DNA matches it firmly.

NA	TRBV28	TRBJ2-7	TGTGCCAGCAGTCTCTTGGGGGATACCTACGAGCAGTACTTC	CASSLLGDTYEQYF
TRBD2	TRBV5-1	TRBJ2-3	TGCGCCAGCAGCTTAGGGAATCGAAGCGGGAGATCGACAGATACGCAGTATTTT	CASSLGNRSGRSTDTQYF
TRBD1	TRBV11-3	TRBJ1-1	TGTGCCAGCAGCACCGGACAGGGGACTGAAGCTTTCTTT	CASSTGQGTEAFF
TRBD1	TRBV30	TRBJ1-1	TGTGCCTGGAGTAATTGGAATAAAGGGACAGGGGTAACTGAAGCTTTCTTT	CAWSNWNKGTGVTEAFF
NA	TRBV28	TRBJ1-2	TGTGCCAGCAGTACTAGGGGACGCGGCTACACCTTC	CASSTRGRGYTF
NA	TRBV5-6	TRBJ2-7	TGTGCCAGCAGCCCTCCCGGGGCCCGCTCCTACGAGCAGTACTTC	CASSPPGARSYEQYF
NA	TRBV7-2	TRBJ2-2	TGTGCCAGCAGCTTAGAGTATATAGTTGTTGGCGGGGAGCTGTTTTTT	CASSLEYIVVGGELFF
TRBD1	TRBV6-5	TRBJ1-1	TGTGCCAGCAGTCGAACAGGGGGCGGCACTGAAGCTTTCTTT	CASSRTGGGTEAFF
TRBD1	TRBV6-6	TRBJ2-7	TGTGCCAGCAGAGACAGGGGACCCTCCTACGAGCAGTACTTC	CASRDRGPSYEQYF
NA	TRBV5-1	TRBJ2-1	TGCGCCAGCAGCTTAGGAGGGGCCCCCTACAATGAGCAGTTCTTC	CASSLGGAPYNEQFF
TRBD1	TRBV25-1	TRBJ2-5	TGTGCCAGCAGGACAGGGGGGATTGAGACCCAGTACTTC	CASRTGGIETQYF
NA	TRBV7-9	TRBJ1-4	TGTGCCAGCAGTCTGACCCCGACGAGTTTACTGTTTTTT	CASSLTPTSLLFF
TRBD2	TRBV14	TRBJ2-3	TGTGCCAGCAGCCAACGGACTAGCGGGATCACAGATACGCAGTATTTT	CASSQRTSGITDTQYF
TRBD2	TRBV7-2	TRBJ2-5	TGTGCCAGCAGCTTAGAGGCTAGCGGGAGATGGCAAGAGACCCAGTACTTC	CASSLEASGRWQETQYF
NA	TRBV2	TRBJ2-7	TGTGCCAGCAGTGTTCCCAGGGGAGAGCAGCAGTACTTC	CASSVPRGEQQYF
NA	TRBV28	TRBJ1-5	TGTGCCAGCAGTTTAGGGGGTTGGGACAATCAGCCCCAGCATTTT	CASSLGGWDNQPQHF
NA	TRBV28	TRBJ1-2	TGTGCCTCGGACAATCTTAACTATGGCTACACCTTC	CASDNLNYGYTF
NA	TRBV6-5	TRBJ1-3	TGTGCCACCCGGTCTGAGGGACACCGAAACACCATATATTTT	CATRSEGHRNTIYF
TRBD1	TRBV29-1	TRBJ2-6	TGCAGCGTAGGGGGCCTCTCTGGGGCCAACGTCCTGACTTTC	CSVGGLSGANVLTF
TRBD2	TRBV6-1	TRBJ2-7	TGTGCCAGCAGTGCCGGCGGGAGTTCCCACGAGCAGTACTTC	CASSAGGSSHEQYF
NA	TRBV6-1	TRBJ2-7	TGTGCCAGCAGTGACAGGCTCTACGAGCAGTACTTC	CASSDRLYEQYF
NA	TRBV10-3	TRBJ1-3	TGTGCCATCAGTGGGCGGGAGAGGGGCTCCTCTGGAAACACCATATATTTT	CAISGRERGSSGNTIYF
NA	TRBV7-9	TRBJ2-1	TGTGCCAGCAGCATTTACAATGAGCAGTTCTTC	CASSIYNEQFF
TRBD1	TRBV27	TRBJ1-4	TGTGCCAGCAGTTTATGGGGACAGGGGACTAATGAAAAACTGTTTTTT	CASSLWGQGTNEKLFF
NA	TRBV28	TRBJ1-4	TGTGCCACCGGAATCCGGAGGGGAACTAATGAAAAACTGTTTTTT	CATGIRRGTNEKLFF
TRBD2	TRBV5-4	TRBJ2-7	TGTGCCAGCAGCTTTGGGCTAGCGGGAGGGTACGAGCAGTACTTC	CASSFGLAGGYEQYF
TRBD2	TRBV28	TRBJ2-5	TGTGCCAGCAGTCTAGGACTAGCGGGAGGGGAGACCCAGTACTTC	CASSLGLAGGETQYF
NA	TRBV5-1	TRBJ2-1	TGCGCCTCAGCCGTGGGAGTCTACAATGAGCAGTTCTTC	CASAVGVYNEQFF